This TCR beta chain originates from a study of cytomegalovirus exposure and HLA in healthy donors. The PCR ran on 60 Vbeta and 13 Jbeta primers. Using immunoSEQ multiplex PCR, the repertoire was profiled, and TCRdb retains in-frame clones only, with some absent. The sample carries hundreds of thousands of clones, about 81% recorded once. Whole-study findings and limits: According to a later analysis, donors in an Asian-associated ancestry cluster reportedly had fewer N-insertions than the 666-donor mean.

This clone was detected once. Its antigen is undetermined. This CDR3 is built from 16 residues. The V gene lost 2 bases and the J gene lost 4 bases, with 17 bases spanning the gap. CDR1 is SGHVS and CDR2 is FNYEAQ in the germline V gene. V gene TRBV7-6 combines with J gene TRBJ1-1; D perhaps matches TRBD1 (5 bases). The sequencing input was PBMCs. This clonotype originated in a man aged 40-49 years in good health and CMV-seropositive. The DNA for the CDR3 is TGTGCCAGCAGCTTACACGGGGGGGAGATGGGCACTGAAGCTTTCTTT. Translated: CASSLHGGEMGTEAFF.